Presented here are 24 T cell receptor beta chains from one specimen sequenced in a study of blood T cell repertoires in COVID-19. The data were produced by immunoSEQ multiplex PCR, yet TCRdb's version contains in-frame clones alone and is incomplete. The sample has around 200,000 clones; roughly 82% are singletons. Sample: PBMCs or T cells enriched from blood (not recorded which). The receptors originated from a man aged 35 to 55 with acute COVID-19.

This clone was detected once. This chain uses TRBV7-9 with TRBJ2-7; TRBD2 aligns across 9 bases. The germline V gene encodes CDR1 SEHNR and CDR2 FQNEAQ (reference sequence). The ends lost 3 bases at V and 1 base at J; junction bases unmatched: 4. The CDR3 is 15 amino acids. This CDR3 is CASSFSGSWSYEQYF. The DNA for the CDR3 is TGTGCCAGCAGCTTTAGCGGGAGTTGGTCCTACGAGCAGTACTTC.

V gene TRBV19 combines with J gene TRBJ1-6; 9 bases agree with TRBD1. V was clipped by 8 bases and J by 9 bases; unmatched bases: 8. CDR3 length: 14 amino acids. CDR1 and CDR2 (germline): LNHDA, SQIVND (reference sequence). The CDR3 loop is CASSPGTGLSPLHF. DNA for the CDR3: TGTGCCAGTTCCCCGGGGACAGGGCTTTCACCCCTCCACTTT.

This sequence joins TRBV11-2 and TRBJ1-1; D possibly corresponds to TRBD1 (6 bases). With 3 bases removed from V and 4 bases from J, the gap between germline ends came to 9 bases. Germline CDR1 reads SGHAT; CDR2 reads FQNNGV. CDR3 length: 13 amino acids. This CDR3 is CASSFKQGTEAFF. The CDR3 DNA reads TGTGCCAGCAGCTTTAAACAGGGCACTGAAGCTTTCTTT.

This clone showed up just a few times. V usage is TRBV21-1 and J usage is TRBJ2-1; TRBD2 is the table's D call and was not checked against the DNA. TRBV21-1 is annotated as a pseudogene. The CDR3 loop spans 17 amino acids. This CDR3 reads CASVERLAVPSYNEQFF. The CDR3 DNA follows: TGTGCCAGCGTAGAGCGGCTAGCGGTTCCCTCCTACAATGAGCAGTTCTTC.

The chain recombines TRBV27 with TRBJ1-2, with D perhaps TRBD1 (5 bases). V was pared by 0 bases and J by 4 bases, with 12 bases between. CDR1 is MNHEY, CDR2 SMNVEV, per germline (reference sequence). The CDR3 contains 15 residues. DNA for the CDR3: TGTGCCAGCAGTTTATCCGGCGGGGGGACCTATGGCTACACCTTC. The encoded protein is CASSLSGGGTYGYTF.

This rearrangement joins TRBV7-2 to TRBJ2-7, with D possibly matching TRBD1 (6 bases). Trimming left V 6 bases short and J 3 bases short, with 18 bases between. CDR1 is SGHTA and CDR2 is FQGNSA in the germline V gene. The length of the CDR3 is 15 residues. The CDR3 DNA reads TGTGCCAGCAGATCAGGGTTCGGGACAATCTACGAGCAGTACTTC. Its protein product is CASRSGFGTIYEQYF.

J is TRBJ2-7 and V is TRBV19, with TRBD1 matching 7 bases. V trimming: 6 bases; J trimming: 6 bases; junction bases outside the gene matches: 11. The germline V gene encodes CDR1 LNHDA and CDR2 SQIVND (reference sequence). This CDR3 spans 14 amino acids. The DNA of the CDR3 is TGTGCCAGTAGAAGCGACAGGGAGACGGGCGAGCAGTACTTC. This sequence encodes CASRSDRETGEQYF.

This rearrangement joins TRBV27 to TRBJ2-6; the D is unclear. Deletions cut 5 bases from V and 3 bases from J, with 11 bases between. Germline V gene lookup returns CDR1 MNHEY and CDR2 SMNVEV (reference sequence). The CDR3 sequence is 15 residues long. The DNA of the CDR3 is TGTGCCAGCAGTAAACTTCTCGATGGGGCCAACGTCCTGACTTTC. Translated: CASSKLLDGANVLTF.

The V gene is TRBV4-2, the J gene TRBJ1-1; no clear D gene. CDR1 LGHNA and CDR2 YNFKEQ come from the germline V gene. V lost 4 bases to trimming and J lost 0 bases, with 12 bases between them. This CDR3 comprises 15 residues. CDR3: CASSLPGSMNTEAFF. CDR3 DNA sequence: TGTGCCAGCAGCCTCCCCGGGTCCATGAACACTGAAGCTTTCTTT.

The chain is built from TRBV6-4 and TRBJ1-5, with D possibly being TRBD1 (5 bases). Germline V gene sequence: CDR1 MRHNA, CDR2 SNTAGT. Trimming stripped 0 bases from V and 6 bases from J, with 6 bases between. The CDR3 length is 13 residues. For the CDR3, the DNA is TGTGCCAGCAGTGACTCTAGGGGTCAGCCCCAGCATTTT. Encoded protein: CASSDSRGQPQHF.

This clone was recorded a few times. This rearrangement joins TRBV7-9 to TRBJ2-3, with TRBD2 identical over 8 bases. The CDR3 extends over 17 amino acids. Germline V gene data show CDR1 as SEHNR and CDR2 as FQNEAQ (reference sequence). With 1 base clipped from V and 2 bases from J, the junction kept 8 bases outside the gene matches. The CDR3 sequence is CASSLGLGGGTTDTQYF. The CDR3 coding sequence is TGTGCCAGCAGCTTAGGTCTAGGCGGGGGGACCACAGATACGCAGTATTTT. The entire variable domain, with the rest obtained from reference TRBV7-9 and TRBJ2-3, is as follows: DTGVSQNPRHKITKRGQNVTFRCDPISEHNRLYWYRQTLGQGPEFLTYFQNEAQLEKSRLLSDRFSAERPKGSFSTLEIQRTEQGDSAMYLCASSLGLGGGTTDTQYFGPGTRLTVL.

The CDR3 region has the DNA TGTGCCAGCAGCCTCCTTAGCGGGAACACCGGGGAGCTGTTTTTT. Residues: CASSLLSGNTGELFF. The rearrangement uses TRBV7-9 and TRBJ2-2, with D maybe TRBD2 (6 bases). CDR1 SEHNR and CDR2 FQNEAQ come from the germline V gene (reference sequence). V dropped 5 bases and J dropped 1 base, with 11 bases sitting between them. The CDR3 contains 15 residues. Drawing the rest from reference TRBV7-9 and TRBJ2-2, the complete variable domain is DTGVSQNPRHKITKRGQNVTFRCDPISEHNRLYWYRQTLGQGPEFLTYFQNEAQLEKSRLLSDRFSAERPKGSFSTLEIQRTEQGDSAMYLCASSLLSGNTGELFFGEGSRLTVL.

This clone was counted between two and nine times. This chain joins TRBV4-3 and TRBJ2-7; D unresolved. Germline assignment: CDR1 LGHNA and CDR2 YSLEER. This CDR3 is 14 amino acids long. Trimming stripped 4 bases from V and 2 bases from J, with 12 bases between. Written as DNA, the CDR3 is TGCGCCAGCAGCCTTGCCGCGAGGACCTACGAGCAGTACTTC. Translation: CASSLAARTYEQYF.

V and J are TRBV14 and TRBJ2-2, with 7 nucleotides matching TRBD2. In germline, CDR1 is SGHDN, CDR2 FVKESK. With V trimmed by 1 base and J by 3 bases, 5 bases remained unmatched. This CDR3 has 16 residues. CDR3 sequence: CASSQVASGYTGELFF. CDR3 nucleotide sequence: TGTGCCAGCAGCCAAGTGGCTAGCGGATACACCGGGGAGCTGTTTTTT.

The rearrangement links TRBV10-3 to TRBJ2-7; the D gene is possibly TRBD2 (7 bases). V shed 7 bases and J shed 5 bases, with 18 bases lying between them. The CDR3 spans 14 residues. CDR1 ENHRY and CDR2 SYGVKD come from the germline V gene. The DNA for the CDR3 is TGTGCCATCACTCATAAGTGGGGGGGCCACGAGCAGTACTTC. Translation gives CAITHKWGGHEQYF.

This clone was observed a handful of times. This chain connects TRBV5-5 to TRBJ1-1; maybe TRBD1 (5 bases). From germline, CDR1 is SGHKS and CDR2 YYEKEE (reference sequence). There are 16 residues in the CDR3. Trimming stripped 6 bases from V and 0 bases from J, with 18 bases between. The CDR3 sequence: CASTLGLGNMNTEAFF. The CDR3 bases are TGTGCCAGCACTCTGGGACTAGGGAACATGAACACTGAAGCTTTCTTT.

V is TRBV9 and J is TRBJ1-1; D is possibly TRBD1 (5 bases). The V end lost 0 bases, the J end lost 4 bases, and 13 bases lay between the germline ends. The CDR3 totals 15 residues. CDR1 is SGDLS, CDR2 YYNGEE, per germline. The CDR3 region has the DNA TGTGCCAGCAGCGTAGGACAGTCGGCGGTCACTGAAGCTTTCTTT. Amino acids: CASSVGQSAVTEAFF. The full variable domain, in which reference TRBV9 and TRBJ1-1 provide the parts outside the CDR3, is DSGVTQTPKHLITATGQRVTLRCSPRSGDLSVYWYQQSLDQGLQFLIQYYNGEERAKGNILERFSAQQFPDLHSELNLSSLELGDSALYFCASSVGQSAVTEAFFGQGTRLTVV.

The V and J genes are TRBV10-2 and TRBJ2-3, with TRBD2 identical over 8 bases. This CDR3 spans 15 amino acids. The germline V gene has CDR1 WSHSY and CDR2 SAAADI. The J segment lost 5 bases and the V segment lost 3 bases, leaving 7 bases of the junction unmatched. The CDR3 protein is CASSDLAGSGDTQYF. Here the CDR3 DNA reads TGCGCCAGCAGTGATTTAGCGGGATCGGGAGATACGCAGTATTTT.

The V gene is TRBV19, the J gene TRBJ1-2; TRBD1 might be the D (5 bases). The V end was cut by 7 bases, the J end by 5 bases, with 20 bases between. The CDR3 spans 15 residues. Germline V gene lookup returns CDR1 LNHDA and CDR2 SQIVND (reference sequence). The CDR3 loop is CASTPEGVGGYGYTF. CDR3 bases: TGTGCCAGTACCCCTGAAGGGGTTGGCGGTTATGGCTACACCTTC. The whole variable domain, filled in from reference TRBV19 and TRBJ1-2, reads DGGITQSPKYLFRKEGQNVTLSCEQNLNHDAMYWYRQDPGQGLRLIYYSQIVNDFQKGDIAEGYSVSREKKESFPLTVTSAQKNPTAFYLCASTPEGVGGYGYTFGSGTRLTVV.

This clone appeared a few times. The chain combines TRBV2 with TRBJ1-5, with D perhaps TRBD1 (6 bases). Germline CDR1 reads SNHLY; CDR2 reads FYNNEI. This CDR3 has 13 amino acids. V lost 5 bases and J lost 7, with 12 bases in between. The CDR3 nucleotides are TGTGCCAGCAGTTACAGGGCCAGCCAGCCCCAGCATTTT. It is translated as CASSYRASQPQHF.

The rearrangement uses TRBV5-1 and TRBJ2-2, with 7 bases lining up with TRBD1. This CDR3 has 16 residues. Germline V lookup: CDR1 SGHRS, CDR2 YFSETQ. Trimming removed 0 bases from V and 0 bases from J; junction bases left unmatched: 2. The CDR3 sequence is CASSLGDSTNTGELFF. Here the CDR3 DNA reads TGCGCCAGCAGCTTGGGGGACAGCACGAACACCGGGGAGCTGTTTTTT.

With respect to this clone: Additional DNA sequences in this sample encode the identical CDR3. J is TRBJ2-7 and V is TRBV5-1; 9 nucleotides align to TRBD2. The germline V gene has CDR1 SGHRS and CDR2 YFSETQ. The V gene end was trimmed by 2 bases and the J gene end by 0 bases; junction bases not matched to a gene: 0. This CDR3 has 14 amino acids. CDR3 region: CASSLAGGSYEQYF. Here the CDR3 DNA reads TGCGCCAGCAGCTTAGCGGGAGGCTCCTACGAGCAGTACTTC.

This chain joins TRBV7-9 and TRBJ1-4; 7 bases match TRBD1. The CDR3 sequence is 15 residues long. Germline assignment: CDR1 SEHNR and CDR2 FQNEAQ (reference sequence). The trim removed 2 bases at V and 8 bases at J, leaving 8 bases unmatched. The CDR3 DNA reads TGTGCCAGCAGCTTAAGGGGAAGACAGGGAGAAAAACTGTTTTTT. The encoded protein is CASSLRGRQGEKLFF.

The chain has TRBV18 and TRBJ2-7; no definite D call. Germline CDR1 is KGHSH and CDR2 is LQKENI. The CDR3 contains 13 residues. V was trimmed by 3 bases and J by 3 bases, leaving 9 bases between them. The CDR3 spells CASSPGSFYEQYF. Here the CDR3 DNA reads TGTGCCAGCTCACCGGGCAGTTTCTACGAGCAGTACTTC. Using reference TRBV18 and TRBJ2-7 for the parts outside the CDR3, the full variable domain is NAGVMQNPRHLVRRRGQEARLRCSPMKGHSHVYWYRQLPEEGLKFMVYLQKENIIDESGMPKERFSAEFPKEGPSILRIQQVVRGDSAAYFCASSPGSFYEQYFGPGTRLTVT.